Listed below are T cell receptor beta chains from one sample, sequenced in a study of T cell changes during pregnancy in multiple sclerosis. The repertoire was sequenced with immunoSEQ multiplex PCR; TCRdb's copy has only in-frame clones and lacks some. The profile covers fewer than 80,000 clones, with 70% to 90% appearing a single time and roughly 0.9% taken by the ten largest. Sequencing used peripheral blood, obtained in the first trimester of pregnancy. These TCRs come from a female donor in good health, enrolled as a control in a pregnancy study. Each CDR3 is given with its conserved first and last residue. D genes are given only for firm matches. A clone size is listed for some rows: how often the clone was seen (once, few, many), or a class if it is expanded.

d_call,cdr3_length,j_call,clone_size,v_call,cdr3_aa,cdr3_nt
NA,13,TRBJ2-2,NA,TRBV6-5,CASSYQNTGELFF,TGTGCCAGCAGTTACCAAAACACCGGGGAGCTGTTTTTT
TRBD1,11,TRBJ2-1,NA,TRBV20-1,CSAYAGGEQFF,TGCAGTGCTTACGCAGGGGGCGAGCAGTTCTTC
NA,17,TRBJ2-3,NA,TRBV4-3,CASSQSLIHEATDTQYF,TGCGCCAGCAGCCAATCTCTCATTCACGAGGCCACAGATACGCAGTATTTT
NA,15,TRBJ2-5,NA,TRBV6-5,CASSFGGGPQETQYF,TGTGCCAGCAGTTTTGGCGGGGGCCCACAAGAGACCCAGTACTTC
TRBD1,15,TRBJ1-4,NA,TRBV7-9,CASSSGTGEGEKLFF,TGTGCCAGCAGCTCTGGGACAGGGGAGGGGGAAAAACTGTTTTTT
NA,18,TRBJ1-6,NA,TRBV5-1,CASSLVGPARANNSPLHF,TGCGCCAGCAGCTTGGTAGGGCCCGCCAGGGCAAATAATTCACCCCTCCACTTT
TRBD1,18,TRBJ1-6,NA,TRBV4-2,CASSQPGTGATHNSPLHF,TGTGCCAGCAGCCAACCCGGGACAGGGGCGACCCATAATTCACCCCTCCACTTT
NA,14,TRBJ1-5,NA,TRBV19,CASSEATVNQPQHF,TGTGCCAGTTCCGAGGCGACAGTTAATCAGCCCCAGCATTTT
NA,14,TRBJ2-3,NA,TRBV19,CASSITGRTDTQYF,TGTGCCAGTAGTATTACAGGAAGGACAGATACGCAGTATTTT
TRBD1,14,TRBJ2-2,NA,TRBV7-6,CASHPGTVTGELFF,TGTGCCAGCCACCCCGGGACAGTCACCGGGGAGCTGTTTTTT
NA,12,TRBJ2-7,NA,TRBV28,CASSPSGYEQYF,TGTGCCAGCAGTCCATCGGGATACGAGCAGTACTTC
NA,14,TRBJ1-2,NA,TRBV28,CASREVGGGNGYTF,TGTGCCAGCCGTGAGGTTGGGGGGGGAAATGGCTACACCTTC
TRBD1,16,TRBJ1-1,once,TRBV19,CASSKIGRGLGTEAFF,TGTGCCAGTAGTAAGATCGGCAGGGGGCTCGGCACTGAAGCTTTCTTT
TRBD1,16,TRBJ1-4,NA,TRBV28,CASLHPGTGLNEKLFF,TGTGCCAGCCTTCATCCCGGGACAGGTCTTAATGAAAAACTGTTTTTT
NA,14,TRBJ1-1,NA,TRBV19,CASSPSRGLAEAFF,TGTGCCAGTAGTCCCTCACGGGGTTTAGCTGAAGCTTTCTTT
TRBD2,15,TRBJ2-7,NA,TRBV27,CASSIIPGGPYEQYF,TGTGCCAGCAGTATCATTCCGGGAGGCCCATACGAGCAGTACTTC
TRBD2,14,TRBJ2-7,NA,TRBV9,CASSTSGGDYEQYF,TGTGCCAGCAGCACTAGCGGGGGGGACTACGAGCAGTACTTC
TRBD1,14,TRBJ1-1,few,TRBV5-8,CASSPGTGNTEAFF,TGTGCCAGCAGCCCCGGGACAGGGAACACTGAAGCTTTCTTT
NA,15,TRBJ2-1,NA,TRBV6-1,CASWVGAVNYNEQFF,TGTGCCAGCTGGGTCGGAGCGGTTAATTACAATGAGCAGTTCTTC
TRBD2,21,TRBJ2-1,NA,TRBV19,CASSMNTHRDLGLAAANEQFF,TGTGCCAGTAGTATGAATACCCACAGGGACTTGGGACTAGCGGCGGCGAATGAGCAGTTCTTC
TRBD1,15,TRBJ2-2,NA,TRBV2,CASSETGVDTGELFF,TGTGCCAGCAGCGAGACAGGGGTGGACACCGGGGAGCTGTTTTTT
NA,15,TRBJ1-5,NA,TRBV7-2,CASSLVAGGNQPQHF,TGTGCCAGCAGCTTAGTGGCAGGGGGCAATCAGCCCCAGCATTTT
TRBD1,15,TRBJ2-1,NA,TRBV6-5,CASSYETGAFNEQFF,TGTGCCAGCAGTTACGAGACAGGGGCCTTCAATGAGCAGTTCTTC
NA,20,TRBJ2-6,NA,TRBV7-7,CASSSFLHGGGPPGANVLTF,TGTGCTAGCAGCTCCTTCCTTCACGGCGGGGGCCCCCCTGGGGCCAACGTCCTGACTTTC